A single sample is the source of the 21 T cell receptor beta chains below, sequenced in a study of CD4 and CD8 cells across lung adenocarcinoma regions. TCRdb reanalysed the PCR reads using MiXCR and keeps one entry per CDR3 protein. In the table there are about 19,000 distinct CDR3 sequences, 46% of which are singletons. Sequencing input: CD4+ T cells from the margin of a lung tumor. The receptors stem from a male donor with lung adenocarcinoma. The CD4 and CD8 labels of this study may be unreliable.

This clonotype was counted between two and nine times. The conserved closing phenylalanine or tryptophan is absent in this CDR3, likely reflecting a read error. The limits of the CDR3 on the DNA are not certain, so only TCRdb's listed CDR3 is given. The genes are TRBV10-3 and TRBJ2-1; the DNA was not compared with TRBD1, the D call given in the table. The CDR3 is 9 amino acids long, termini counted. Germline V CDR1 and CDR2: ENHRY, SYGVKD. The CDR3 reads CAITVSRVP.

The sample holds many counts of this clonotype. This rearrangement joins TRBV6-1 to TRBJ1-3; 10 nucleotides align to TRBD1. CDR1 and CDR2 from the germline V gene are MNHNS and SASEGT. J lost 5 bases, V lost 9 bases, and 7 bases had no gene match. The CDR3 length is 14 residues. The chain's CDR3 is CASLTGGIRNTIYF. The CDR3 coding sequence is TGTGCCAGTCTGACAGGGGGCATAAGAAACACCATATATTTT.

Points on this clonotype: At one boundary the junction diverges from the germline segment, which might be a read error. The chain joins TRBV10-2 to TRBJ2-4; D possibly corresponds to TRBD1 (8 bases). CDR1 and CDR2 (germline): WSHSY, SAAADI. The CDR3 has 14 residues. CDR3 sequence (DNA): TGCGGCAGCAGGGGGCTGGGAGGGAAAGATACGCAGTACTTC. It encodes CGSRGLGGKDTQYF.

This clonotype qualifies as medium-sized. The rearrangement joins TRBV6-1 to TRBJ2-1; 10 positions agree with TRBD2. Looked up from germline, CDR1 is MNHNS and CDR2 is SASEGT. J was trimmed by 3 bases and V by 6 bases; bases with no gene match: 5. This CDR3 has 15 amino acids. This CDR3 reads CASSRTSGDYNEQFF. The CDR3, as DNA: TGTGCCAGCAGCCGGACTAGCGGAGACTACAATGAGCAGTTCTTC.

This sequence joins TRBV6-4 and TRBJ2-5; no reliable D call. CDR3 length equals 15 residues. Germline CDR1 reads MRHNA; CDR2 reads SNTAGT. Trimming stripped 10 bases from V and 2 bases from J, with 20 bases between. The CDR3 loop is CAITIRMEPQETQYF. The CDR3 DNA is TGTGCCATCACAATTAGGATGGAACCGCAAGAGACCCAGTACTTC.

The chain is built from TRBV30 and TRBJ1-1, with no clear D. Germline CDR1 is GTSNPN and CDR2 is SVGIG (reference sequence). Trimming shortened V by 3 bases and J by 0 bases, and 2 bases separated the two germline ends. The CDR3 length is 11 residues. CDR3: CAWSLNTEAFF. CDR3 sequence (DNA): TGTGCCTGGAGCCTGAACACTGAAGCTTTCTTT.

About this clonotype itself: One end of the junction fails to match germline, which may point to a read error. This sequence joins TRBV4-1 and TRBJ2-5; the D gene is possibly TRBD1 (7 bases). The CDR3 contains 16 residues. The germline gives CDR1 MGHRA, CDR2 YSYEKL. The CDR3 nucleotides read TGCGCCAGCGCGGGGCTAGGGGGCCGTGTCCAGGAGACCCAGTACTTT. It yields the protein CASAGLGGRVQETQYF.

Ten or more counts support this clonotype. The chain uses TRBV6-1 and TRBJ2-7; D unresolved. V shed 7 bases and J shed 0 bases, with 10 bases lying between them. Looked up from germline, CDR1 is MNHNS and CDR2 is SASEGT. The CDR3 runs 13 residues. CDR3: CASKKDNSYEQYF. The CDR3 bases are TGTGCCAGCAAAAAAGACAACTCCTACGAGCAGTACTTC.

The chain is built from TRBV6-5 and TRBJ1-4; maybe TRBD1 (6 bases). Germline values: CDR1 MNHEY, CDR2 SVGAGI. The CDR3 runs 15 residues. The ends were cut back, 3 bases at V and 2 bases at J, with 10 bases in the middle. The CDR3 coding sequence is TGTGCCAGCAGTTATACCAGGGGTACTAATGAAAAACTGTTTTTT. Its translation is CASSYTRGTNEKLFF.

V gene TRBV24-1 combines with J gene TRBJ2-2; 8 nucleotides agree with TRBD2. V shed 3 bases and J 1 base; nucleotides not matched to a gene: 3. Germline V lookup: CDR1 KGHDR, CDR2 SFDVKD. CDR3 size: 16 residues. CDR3 nucleotide sequence: TGTGCCACCAGTGATACCCTAGCGGGGAACACCGGGGAGCTGTTTTTT. Protein product: CATSDTLAGNTGELFF.

V usage is TRBV9 and J usage is TRBJ2-3; TRBD1 matches at 11 bases. The ends lost 3 bases at V and 1 base at J; junction bases unmatched: 1. The CDR3 covers 15 residues. Germline V gene data show CDR1 as SGDLS and CDR2 as YYNGEE. CDR3 DNA: TGTGCCAGCAGCGCGGGACAGGGGGGCACAGATACGCAGTATTTT. As protein: CASSAGQGGTDTQYF.

The chain carries TRBV6-1 and TRBJ2-5; D uncertain. This CDR3 is built from 14 residues. Per germline, CDR1 MNHNS and CDR2 SASEGT. CDR3 loop: CAGNGGRGQETQYF. The CDR3 region has the DNA TGTGCGGGGAACGGTGGGCGTGGCCAAGAGACCCAGTACTTC.

In this sample, this clonotype turned up many times. This chain connects TRBV4-2 to TRBJ2-2, with D possibly TRBD1 on 6 matching bases. Between the trimmed V and J ends, which lost 0 bases and 4 bases, there was a span of 9 bases. This CDR3 has 15 residues. Germline CDR1 is LGHNA and CDR2 is YNFKEQ. The CDR3 region is CASSQDLGGTGELFF. In DNA form, the CDR3 reads TGTGCCAGCAGCCAAGATCTAGGGGGCACCGGGGAGCTGTTTTTT.

CDR3 protein: CASRLQSGIPGKLFF. DNA of the CDR3: TGTGCCAGCAGACTCCAGTCCGGAATTCCAGGTAAGCTGTTTTTT. The chain combines TRBV6-5 with TRBJ2-2, with D hard to call. This CDR3 spans 15 amino acids. Trimming removed 6 bases from V and 12 bases from J, with 23 bases in between. CDR1 is MNHEY, CDR2 SVGAGI, per germline.

This clonotype has just a few counts. The junction and the germline gene differ at one end; a read error may be behind it. Here the CDR3 DNA reads TGTGTCAGCAGGCAGGGACACTCGTCCTACGAGCAGTACTTC. Translating gives CVSRQGHSSYEQYF. The chain is built from TRBV11-2 and TRBJ2-7; D is possibly TRBD1 (6 bases). The CDR3 covers 14 residues. From germline, CDR1 is SGHAT and CDR2 FQNNGV.

V gene TRBV27 combines with J gene TRBJ2-1, with 9 bases identical to TRBD1. This CDR3 region has 16 residues. With V trimmed by 3 bases and J by 7 bases, 10 bases remained unmatched. The germline V gene has CDR1 MNHEY and CDR2 SMNVEV (reference sequence). The CDR3 is CASSFWTGVRVNEQFF. The CDR3 bases are TGTGCCAGCAGTTTTTGGACAGGGGTGCGAGTTAATGAGCAGTTCTTC.

The chain employs TRBV6-5 and TRBJ2-2, with 7 bases matching TRBD1. The J call may be in error: the DNA end matches TRBJ2-3 better. Per germline, CDR1 MNHEY and CDR2 SVGAGI. The CDR3 runs to 16 residues. The CDR3 loop is CASSYQGDGSTGEQYF. Here the CDR3 DNA reads TGTGCCAGCAGTTATCAGGGGGATGGGAGCACCGGGGAGCAGTATTTT.

This chain joins TRBV30 and TRBJ2-1; 8 bases match TRBD2. CDR1 GTSNPN and CDR2 SVGIG come from the germline V gene (reference sequence). J was trimmed by 4 bases and V by 2 bases; bases with no gene match: 19. This CDR3 comprises 19 residues. The CDR3 DNA sequence: TGTGCCTGGAGTCAGAAGGGAACTAGCGGCCCTGGACAATACAATGAGCAGTTCTTC. Translation gives CAWSQKGTSGPGQYNEQFF.

In its sample, this clonotype ranks as medium-sized (0.01 to 0.1%). The chain uses TRBV6-5 and TRBJ2-3; TRBD1 aligns across 7 bases. Trimming at V came to 8 bases and at J to 0 bases, leaving 5 bases not matched to a gene. Per germline, CDR1 MNHEY and CDR2 SVGAGI. The length of the CDR3 is 14 residues. The CDR3 region is CASGTVESTDTQYF. CDR3 DNA: TGTGCCAGCGGGACAGTGGAAAGCACAGATACGCAGTATTTT.

This clonotype was observed a single time. The chain combines TRBV11-2 with TRBJ2-1, with D possibly matching TRBD1 (6 bases). The DNA end favors TRBJ2-7, so the J call may be wrong. This CDR3 comprises 15 residues. Per the germline V gene, CDR1 is SGHAT and CDR2 is FQNNGV. CDR3 sequence reads: CASSLERDTNLEQYF. In nucleotides, the CDR3 is TGTGCCAGCAGCTTAGAGAGGGACACCAACCTGGAGCAGTACTTC.

The sample holds one count of this clonotype. The junction does not match germline at one end; this may be a read error. This chain connects TRBV27 to TRBJ2-5; possibly TRBD2 for D (7 bases). CDR1 is MNHEY, CDR2 SMNVEV, per germline (reference sequence). This CDR3 is built from 17 residues. As DNA, the CDR3 is TGTGCCAGCAGTCCGGGCCGCGGGGGCCGTGGCCAAGATACCCAGTACTTC. It is translated as CASSPGRGGRGQDTQYF.